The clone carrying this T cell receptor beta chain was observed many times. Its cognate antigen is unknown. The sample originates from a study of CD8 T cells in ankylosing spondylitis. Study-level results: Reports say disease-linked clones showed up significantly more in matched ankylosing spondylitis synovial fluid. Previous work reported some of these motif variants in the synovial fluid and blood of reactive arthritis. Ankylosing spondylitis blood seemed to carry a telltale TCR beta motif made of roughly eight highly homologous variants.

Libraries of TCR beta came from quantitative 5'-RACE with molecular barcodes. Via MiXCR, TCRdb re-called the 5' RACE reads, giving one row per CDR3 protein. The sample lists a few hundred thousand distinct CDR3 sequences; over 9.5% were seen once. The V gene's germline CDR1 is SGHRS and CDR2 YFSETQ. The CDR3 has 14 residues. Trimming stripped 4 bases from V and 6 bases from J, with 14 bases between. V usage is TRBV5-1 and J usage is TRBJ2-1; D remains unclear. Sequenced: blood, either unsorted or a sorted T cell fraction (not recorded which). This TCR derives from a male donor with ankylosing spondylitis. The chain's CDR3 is CASSIGNQRNEQFF. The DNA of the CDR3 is TGCGCCAGCAGCATAGGAAATCAGCGCAATGAGCAGTTCTTC.